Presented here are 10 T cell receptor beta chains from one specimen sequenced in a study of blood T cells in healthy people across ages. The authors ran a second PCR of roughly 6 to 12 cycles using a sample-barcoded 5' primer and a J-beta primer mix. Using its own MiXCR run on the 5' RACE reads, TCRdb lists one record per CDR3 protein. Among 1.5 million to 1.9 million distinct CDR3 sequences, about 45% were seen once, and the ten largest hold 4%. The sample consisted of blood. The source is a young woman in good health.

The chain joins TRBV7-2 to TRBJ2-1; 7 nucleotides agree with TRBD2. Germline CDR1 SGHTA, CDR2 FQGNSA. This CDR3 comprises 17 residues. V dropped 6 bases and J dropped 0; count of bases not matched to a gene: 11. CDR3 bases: TGTGCCAGCAGTCCCGCCCCCCCTAGCGGCTCCTACAATGAGCAGTTCTTC. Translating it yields CASSPAPPSGSYNEQFF.

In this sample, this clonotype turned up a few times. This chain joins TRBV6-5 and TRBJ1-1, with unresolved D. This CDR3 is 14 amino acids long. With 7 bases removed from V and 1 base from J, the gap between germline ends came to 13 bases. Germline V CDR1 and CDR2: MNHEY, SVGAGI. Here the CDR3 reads CASIYSPGNTEAFF. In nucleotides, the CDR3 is TGTGCCAGCATCTACTCCCCGGGGAACACTGAAGCTTTCTTT.

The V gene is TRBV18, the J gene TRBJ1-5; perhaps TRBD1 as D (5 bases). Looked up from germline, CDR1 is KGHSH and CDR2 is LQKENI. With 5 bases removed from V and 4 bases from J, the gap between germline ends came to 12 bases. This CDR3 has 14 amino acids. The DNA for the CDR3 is TGTGCCAGCTCAGCCGGGACTGAGAATCAGCCCCAGCATTTT. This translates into CASSAGTENQPQHF.

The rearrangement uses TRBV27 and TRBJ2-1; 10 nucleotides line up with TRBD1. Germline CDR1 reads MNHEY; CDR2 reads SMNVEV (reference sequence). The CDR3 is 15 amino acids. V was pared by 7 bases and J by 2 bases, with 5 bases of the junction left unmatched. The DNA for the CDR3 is TGTGCCAGCATTAGACAGGGGGCTACCTACAATGAGCAGTTCTTC. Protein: CASIRQGATYNEQFF.

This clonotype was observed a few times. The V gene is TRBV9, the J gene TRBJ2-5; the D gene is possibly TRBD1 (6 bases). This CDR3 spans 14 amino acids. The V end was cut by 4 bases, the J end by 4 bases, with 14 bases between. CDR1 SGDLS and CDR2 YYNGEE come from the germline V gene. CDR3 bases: TGTGCCAGCAGCTCAACAGGGATTGGAGAGACCCAGTACTTC. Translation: CASSSTGIGETQYF.

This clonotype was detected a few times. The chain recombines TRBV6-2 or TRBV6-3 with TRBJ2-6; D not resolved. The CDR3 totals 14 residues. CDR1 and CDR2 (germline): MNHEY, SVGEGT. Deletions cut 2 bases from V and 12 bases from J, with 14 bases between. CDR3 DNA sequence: TGTGCCAGCAGTTACGGTCCGGATCCTAGCGTCCTGACTTTC. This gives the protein CASSYGPDPSVLTF.

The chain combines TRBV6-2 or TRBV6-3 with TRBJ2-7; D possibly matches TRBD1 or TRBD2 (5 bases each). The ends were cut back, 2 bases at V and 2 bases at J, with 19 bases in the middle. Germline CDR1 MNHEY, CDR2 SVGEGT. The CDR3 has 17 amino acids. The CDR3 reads CASSYQLLPGPPYEQYF. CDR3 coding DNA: TGTGCCAGCAGTTACCAGTTACTCCCGGGACCTCCCTACGAGCAGTACTTC.

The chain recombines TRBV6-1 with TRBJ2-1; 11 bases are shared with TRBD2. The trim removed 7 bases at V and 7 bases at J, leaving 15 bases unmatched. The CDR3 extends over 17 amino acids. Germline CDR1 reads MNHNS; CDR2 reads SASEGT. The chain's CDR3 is CASTSTTGTSGRNEQFF. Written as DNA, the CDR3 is TGTGCCAGCACCTCTACTACCGGGACTAGCGGACGAAATGAGCAGTTCTTC.

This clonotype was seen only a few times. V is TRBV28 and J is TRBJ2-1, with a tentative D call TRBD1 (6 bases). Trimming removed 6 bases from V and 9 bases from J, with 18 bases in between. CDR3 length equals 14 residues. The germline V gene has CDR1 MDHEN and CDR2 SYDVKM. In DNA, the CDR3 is TGTGCCAGCAGCACCGGGACATTTCCCAGTGAGCAGTTCTTC. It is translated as CASSTGTFPSEQFF. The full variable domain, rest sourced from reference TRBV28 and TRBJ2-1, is DVKVTQSSRYLVKRTGEKVFLECVQDMDHENMFWYRQDPGLGLRLIYFSYDVKMKEKGDIPEGYSVSREKKERFSLILESASTNQTSMYLCASSTGTFPSEQFFGPGTRLTVL.

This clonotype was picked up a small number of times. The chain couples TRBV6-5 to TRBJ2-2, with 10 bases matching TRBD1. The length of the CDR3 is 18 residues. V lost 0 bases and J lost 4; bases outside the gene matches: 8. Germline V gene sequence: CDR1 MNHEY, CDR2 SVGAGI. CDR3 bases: TGTGCCAGCAGTTACTCGAACGTTAGGACAGGGGGCACCGGGGAGCTGTTTTTT. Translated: CASSYSNVRTGGTGELFF.